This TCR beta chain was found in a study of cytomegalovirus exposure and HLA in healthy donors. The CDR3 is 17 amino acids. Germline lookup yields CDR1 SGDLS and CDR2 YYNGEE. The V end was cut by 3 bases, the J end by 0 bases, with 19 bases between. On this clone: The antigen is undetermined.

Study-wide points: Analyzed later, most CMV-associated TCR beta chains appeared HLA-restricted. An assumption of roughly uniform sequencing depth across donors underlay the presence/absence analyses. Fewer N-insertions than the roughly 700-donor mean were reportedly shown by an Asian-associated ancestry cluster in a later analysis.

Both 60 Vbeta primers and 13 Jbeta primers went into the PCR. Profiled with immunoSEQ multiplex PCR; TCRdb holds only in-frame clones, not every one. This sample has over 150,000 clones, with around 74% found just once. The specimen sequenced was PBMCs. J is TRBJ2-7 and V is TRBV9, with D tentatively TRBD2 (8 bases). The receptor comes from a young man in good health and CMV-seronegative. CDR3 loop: CASSASLTGTSSYEQYF. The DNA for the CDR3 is TGTGCCAGCAGCGCCTCTTTGACAGGGACTAGCTCCTACGAGCAGTACTTC.